These 8 T cell receptor beta chains were all obtained from the same sample, sequenced in a study of response to subunit inactivated influenza vaccine. TCRdb redid the calling of the RT-PCR reads with MiXCR, one entry per CDR3 protein. This table has roughly 570,000 distinct CDR3 sequences, 10% to 15% appearing once. The starting material was PBMCs from blood, obtained 40 to 50 days after vaccination. All receptors derive from a man aged 50-60 years who received an inactivated influenza vaccine.

This clonotype was found once. Just one base apart from a much larger clone, this may be a read error. This chain uses TRBV5-1 with TRBJ2-1, with D unresolved. V shed 2 bases and J shed 9 bases, with 12 bases lying between them. CDR1 is SGHRS, CDR2 YFSETQ, per germline. There are 13 residues in the CDR3. DNA of the CDR3: TGCGCCAGCAGCTTAGTTCGAGAAACTGAGCAGTTCTTC. Translated, it gives CASSLVRETEQFF.

This clonotype was seen a few times. The chain employs TRBV7-8 and TRBJ2-3, with TRBD1 as a possible D gene (8 bases). Trimming pared 1 base from V and 3 bases from J, leaving 23 bases between. The CDR3 consists of 19 residues. Germline V gives CDR1 SGHVS, CDR2 FQNEAQ. The CDR3 sequence: CASSLVGGTGGLLTDTQYF. The CDR3 DNA is TGTGCCAGCAGCTTAGTGGGAGGGACAGGAGGGCTTTTGACAGATACGCAGTATTTT.

This clonotype showed up just a few times. V usage is TRBV28 and J usage is TRBJ1-2; TRBD1 aligns across 8 bases. Trimming removed 4 bases from V and 8 bases from J; junction bases left unmatched: 6. This CDR3 is 13 amino acids long. Looked up from germline, CDR1 is MDHEN and CDR2 is SYDVKM. The DNA of the CDR3 is TGTGCCAGCAGTTACACAGGGGGGGGCGGCTACACCTTC. It specifies CASSYTGGGGYTF.

This clonotype was observed many times. The chain couples TRBV7-2 to TRBJ2-3; 10 nucleotides line up with TRBD2. Germline assignment: CDR1 SGHTA and CDR2 FQGNSA. With V trimmed by 2 bases and J by 1 base, 6 bases remained unmatched. The CDR3 length is 17 residues. DNA of the CDR3: TGTGCCAGCAGCTTAACGGTAGCGGGGGGAGGCACAGATACGCAGTATTTT. Translation: CASSLTVAGGGTDTQYF. Drawing the rest from reference TRBV7-2 and TRBJ2-3, the complete variable domain is GAGVSQSPSNKVTEKGKDVELRCDPISGHTALYWYRQSLGQGLEFLIYFQGNSAPDKSGLPSDRFSAERTGGSVSTLTIQRTQQEDSAVYLCASSLTVAGGGTDTQYFGPGTRLTVL.

The genes are TRBV6-1 and TRBJ1-2, with D tentatively TRBD1 (6 bases). CDR1 is MNHNS and CDR2 is SASEGT in the germline V gene. This CDR3 contains 15 residues. The V gene lost 1 base and the J gene lost 4 bases, with 13 bases spanning the gap. CDR3 region: CASSEVQGPGYGYTF. In DNA form, the CDR3 reads TGTGCCAGCAGTGAAGTCCAGGGGCCCGGCTATGGCTACACCTTC.

V is TRBV6-5 and J is TRBJ2-7; tentatively, D is TRBD1 (5 bases). This CDR3 comprises 14 residues. V lost 5 bases and J lost 7, with 18 bases in between. CDR1 MNHEY and CDR2 SVGAGI come from the germline V gene. The CDR3 spells CASSNEGRVGEQYF. The CDR3 DNA sequence: TGTGCCAGCAGTAACGAAGGCAGGGTGGGAGAGCAGTACTTC.

There are a few counts of this clonotype. The chain uses TRBV15 and TRBJ2-5; TRBD2 is a possible D gene (5 bases). Between the trimmed V and J ends, which lost 2 bases and 5 bases, there was a span of 12 bases. Per the germline V gene, CDR1 is LNHNV and CDR2 is YYDKDF (reference sequence). The CDR3 spans 14 residues. This CDR3 is CATSRQLVPETQYF. In DNA, the CDR3 is TGTGCCACCAGCAGACAACTAGTTCCGGAGACCCAGTACTTC.

This clonotype was found a few times. The chain links TRBV20-1 to TRBJ2-7; 10 nucleotides agree with TRBD2. Germline CDR1 DFQATT, CDR2 SNEGSKA (reference sequence). V gave up 1 base and J gave up 6 bases; unmatched junction bases: 6. The CDR3 totals 14 residues. CDR3 DNA sequence: TGCAGTGCTAGAGTCCCTAGCGGGAGTGTCGAGCAGTACTTC. Protein product: CSARVPSGSVEQYF.